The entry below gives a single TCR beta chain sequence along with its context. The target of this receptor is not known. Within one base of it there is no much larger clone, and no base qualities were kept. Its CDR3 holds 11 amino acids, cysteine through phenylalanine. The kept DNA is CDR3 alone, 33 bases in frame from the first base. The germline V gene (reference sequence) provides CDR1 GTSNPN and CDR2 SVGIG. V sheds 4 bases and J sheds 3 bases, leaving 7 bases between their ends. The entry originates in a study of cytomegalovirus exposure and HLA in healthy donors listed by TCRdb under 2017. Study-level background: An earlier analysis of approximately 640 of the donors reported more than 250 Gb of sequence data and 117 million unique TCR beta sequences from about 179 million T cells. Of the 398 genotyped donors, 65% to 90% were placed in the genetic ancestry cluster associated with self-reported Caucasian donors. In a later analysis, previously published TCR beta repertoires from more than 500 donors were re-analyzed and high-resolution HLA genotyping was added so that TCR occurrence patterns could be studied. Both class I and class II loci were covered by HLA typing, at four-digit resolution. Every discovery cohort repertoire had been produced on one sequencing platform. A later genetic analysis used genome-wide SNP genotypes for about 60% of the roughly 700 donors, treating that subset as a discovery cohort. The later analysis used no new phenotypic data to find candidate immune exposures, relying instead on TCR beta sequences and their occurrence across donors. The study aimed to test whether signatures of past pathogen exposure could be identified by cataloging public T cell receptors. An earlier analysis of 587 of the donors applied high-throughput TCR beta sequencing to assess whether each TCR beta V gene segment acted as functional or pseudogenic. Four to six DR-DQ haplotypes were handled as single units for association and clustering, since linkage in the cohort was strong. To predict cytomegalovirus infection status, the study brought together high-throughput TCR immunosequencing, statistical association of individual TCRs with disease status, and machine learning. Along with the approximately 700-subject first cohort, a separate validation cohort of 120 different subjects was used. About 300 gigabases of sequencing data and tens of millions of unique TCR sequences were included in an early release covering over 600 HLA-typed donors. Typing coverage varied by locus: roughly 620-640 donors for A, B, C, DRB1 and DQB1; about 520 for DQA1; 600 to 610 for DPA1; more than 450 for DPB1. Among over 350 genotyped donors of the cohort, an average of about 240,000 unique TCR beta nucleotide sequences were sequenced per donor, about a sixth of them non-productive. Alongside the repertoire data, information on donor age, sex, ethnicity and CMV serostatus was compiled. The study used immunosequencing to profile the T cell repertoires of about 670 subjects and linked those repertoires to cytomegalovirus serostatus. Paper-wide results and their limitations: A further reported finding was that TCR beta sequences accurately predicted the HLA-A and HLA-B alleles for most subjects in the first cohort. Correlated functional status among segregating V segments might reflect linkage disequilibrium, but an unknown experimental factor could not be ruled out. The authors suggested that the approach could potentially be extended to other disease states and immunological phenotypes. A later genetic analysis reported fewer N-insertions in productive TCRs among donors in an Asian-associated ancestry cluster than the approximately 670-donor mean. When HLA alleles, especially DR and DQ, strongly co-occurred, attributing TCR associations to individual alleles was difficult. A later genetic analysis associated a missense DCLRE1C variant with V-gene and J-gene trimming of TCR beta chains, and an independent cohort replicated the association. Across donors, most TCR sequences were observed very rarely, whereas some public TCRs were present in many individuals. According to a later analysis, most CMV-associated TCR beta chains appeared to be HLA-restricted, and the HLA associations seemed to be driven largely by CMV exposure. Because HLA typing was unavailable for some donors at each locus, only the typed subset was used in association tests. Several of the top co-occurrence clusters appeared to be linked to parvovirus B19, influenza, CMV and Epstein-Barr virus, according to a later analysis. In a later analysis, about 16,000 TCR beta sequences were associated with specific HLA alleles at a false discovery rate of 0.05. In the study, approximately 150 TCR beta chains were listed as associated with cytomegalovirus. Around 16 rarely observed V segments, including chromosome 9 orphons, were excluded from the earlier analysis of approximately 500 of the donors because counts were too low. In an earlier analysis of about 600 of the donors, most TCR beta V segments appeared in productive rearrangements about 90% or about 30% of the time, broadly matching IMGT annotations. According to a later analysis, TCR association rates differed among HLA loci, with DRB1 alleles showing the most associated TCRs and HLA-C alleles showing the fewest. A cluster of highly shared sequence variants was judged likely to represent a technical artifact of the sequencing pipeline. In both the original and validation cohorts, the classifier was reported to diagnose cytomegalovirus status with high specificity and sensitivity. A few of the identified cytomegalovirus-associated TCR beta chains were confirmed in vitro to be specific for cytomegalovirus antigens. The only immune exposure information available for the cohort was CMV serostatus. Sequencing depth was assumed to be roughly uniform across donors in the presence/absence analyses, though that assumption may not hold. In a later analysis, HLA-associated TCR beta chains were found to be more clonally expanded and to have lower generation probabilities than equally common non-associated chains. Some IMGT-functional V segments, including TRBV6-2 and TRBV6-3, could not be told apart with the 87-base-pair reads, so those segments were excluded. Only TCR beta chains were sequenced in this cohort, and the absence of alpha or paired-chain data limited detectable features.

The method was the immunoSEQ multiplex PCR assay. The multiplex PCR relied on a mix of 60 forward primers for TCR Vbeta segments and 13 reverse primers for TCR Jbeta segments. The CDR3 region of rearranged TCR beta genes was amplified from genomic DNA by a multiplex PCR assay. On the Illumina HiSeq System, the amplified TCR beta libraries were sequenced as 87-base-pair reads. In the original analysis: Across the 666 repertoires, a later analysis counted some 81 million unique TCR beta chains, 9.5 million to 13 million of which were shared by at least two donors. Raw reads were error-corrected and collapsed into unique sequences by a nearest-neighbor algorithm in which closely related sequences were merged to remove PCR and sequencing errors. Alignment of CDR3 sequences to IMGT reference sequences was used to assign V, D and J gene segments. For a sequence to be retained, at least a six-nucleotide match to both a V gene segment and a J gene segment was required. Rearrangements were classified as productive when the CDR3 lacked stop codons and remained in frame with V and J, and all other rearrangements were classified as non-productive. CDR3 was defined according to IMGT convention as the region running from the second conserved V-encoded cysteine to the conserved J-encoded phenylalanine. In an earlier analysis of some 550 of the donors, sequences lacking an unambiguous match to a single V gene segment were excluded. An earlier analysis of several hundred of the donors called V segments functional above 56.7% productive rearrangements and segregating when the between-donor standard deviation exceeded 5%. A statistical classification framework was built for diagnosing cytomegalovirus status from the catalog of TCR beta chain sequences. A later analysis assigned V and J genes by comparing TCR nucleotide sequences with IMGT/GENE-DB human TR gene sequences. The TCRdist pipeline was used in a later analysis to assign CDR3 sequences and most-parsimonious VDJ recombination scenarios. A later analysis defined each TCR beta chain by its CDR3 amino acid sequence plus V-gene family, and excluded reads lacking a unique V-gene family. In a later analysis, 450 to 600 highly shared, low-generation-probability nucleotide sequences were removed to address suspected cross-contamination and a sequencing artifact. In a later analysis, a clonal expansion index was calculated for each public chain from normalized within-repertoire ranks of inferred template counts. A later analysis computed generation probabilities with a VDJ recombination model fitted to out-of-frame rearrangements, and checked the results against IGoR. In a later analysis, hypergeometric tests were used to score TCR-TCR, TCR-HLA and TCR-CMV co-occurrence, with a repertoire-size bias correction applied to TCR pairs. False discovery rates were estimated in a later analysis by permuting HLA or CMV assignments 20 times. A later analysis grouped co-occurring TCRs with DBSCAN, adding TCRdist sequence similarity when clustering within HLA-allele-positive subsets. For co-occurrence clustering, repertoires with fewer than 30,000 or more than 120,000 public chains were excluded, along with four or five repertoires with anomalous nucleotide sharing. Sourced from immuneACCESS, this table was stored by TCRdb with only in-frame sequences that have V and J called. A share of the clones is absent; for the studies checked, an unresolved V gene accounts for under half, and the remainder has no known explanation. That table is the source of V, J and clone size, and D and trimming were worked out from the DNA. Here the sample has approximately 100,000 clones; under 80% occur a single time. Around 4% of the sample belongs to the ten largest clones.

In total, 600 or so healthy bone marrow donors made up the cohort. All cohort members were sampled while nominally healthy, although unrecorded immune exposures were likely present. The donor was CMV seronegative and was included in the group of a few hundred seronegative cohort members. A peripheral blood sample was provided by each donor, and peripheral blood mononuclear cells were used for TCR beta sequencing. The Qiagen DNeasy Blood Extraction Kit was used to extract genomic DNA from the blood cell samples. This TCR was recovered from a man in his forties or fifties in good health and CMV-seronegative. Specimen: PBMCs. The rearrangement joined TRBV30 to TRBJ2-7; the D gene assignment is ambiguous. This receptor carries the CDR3 CAWKSHYEQYF. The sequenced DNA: TGTGCCTGGAAAAGCCACTACGAGCAGTACTTC.